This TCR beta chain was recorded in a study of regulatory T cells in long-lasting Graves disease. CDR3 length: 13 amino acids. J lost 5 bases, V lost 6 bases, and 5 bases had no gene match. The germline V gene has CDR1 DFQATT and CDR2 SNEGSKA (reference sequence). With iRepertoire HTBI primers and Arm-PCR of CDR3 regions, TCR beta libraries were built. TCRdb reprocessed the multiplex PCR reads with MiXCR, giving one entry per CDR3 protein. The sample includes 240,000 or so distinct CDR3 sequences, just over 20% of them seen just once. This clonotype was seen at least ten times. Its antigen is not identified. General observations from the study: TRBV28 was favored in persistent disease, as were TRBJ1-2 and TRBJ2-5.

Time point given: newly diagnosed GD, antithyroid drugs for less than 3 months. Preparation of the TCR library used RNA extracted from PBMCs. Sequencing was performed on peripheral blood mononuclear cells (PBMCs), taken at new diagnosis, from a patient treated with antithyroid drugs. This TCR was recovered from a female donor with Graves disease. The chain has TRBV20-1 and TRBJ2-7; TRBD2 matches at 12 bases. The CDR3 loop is CSARLAGEDEQYF. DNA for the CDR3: TGCAGTGCCAGACTAGCGGGAGAGGACGAGCAGTACTTC.